This T cell receptor beta chain was observed in a study of blood T cell repertoires in COVID-19. Study in general: Italy, Spain and the United States were the sources of the convalescent and acute COVID-19 samples. T cells, B-cell-depleted T cells, or PBMCs provided the cDNA or gDNA that served as material.

The CDR3 loop spans 14 amino acids. V shed 5 bases and J shed 4 bases, with 14 bases lying between them. Germline-derived CDR1 and CDR2 are LNHNV and YYDKDF (reference sequence). Per the original methods: Nucleated cell counts were estimated from reference gene primer amplification. This table comes from immunoSEQ multiplex PCR, and its TCRdb copy is limited to in-frame clones, with some not included. V, J and clone size are those of that table, while D and trimming were read from the DNA. The table records about 240,000 clones, roughly 76% of them present only once. Seattle researchers signed up patients amid active infection and tracked them longitudinally.

The chain links TRBV15 to TRBJ1-2, with D possibly matching TRBD1 (6 bases). The TCR originated in a woman older than 75 with COVID-19, enrolled during active disease. Sequences were obtained from peripheral blood. The CDR3 DNA reads as TGTGCCACCAGCGGAACAGGGTTCAGCTATGGCTACACCTTC. This gives the protein CATSGTGFSYGYTF.